The entry below describes one T cell receptor (beta chain). These data originate in a study of early T cells in non-severe SARS-CoV-2 infection. Across the study: Sequencing targeted bulk RNA from unsorted whole blood, leaving chains unpaired.

Trimming removed 3 bases from V and 0 bases from J, with 8 bases in between. The germline V gene encodes CDR1 PRHDT and CDR2 FYEKMQ (reference sequence). This CDR3 has 14 residues. The protocol attached unique molecular identifiers to individual cDNA molecules. A single record per CDR3 protein comes from TCRdb applying MiXCR to the 5' RACE reads. The sample records about 64,000 distinct CDR3 sequences, more than 15% being singletons. The source of this sequence is an adult who was a healthcare worker with PCR-confirmed SARS-CoV-2 infection or an uninfected control (not recorded which). This chain joins TRBV13 and TRBJ2-5, with D possibly TRBD2 on 5 matching bases. This material consisted of whole blood, taken at baseline. The CDR3, as DNA: TGTGCCAGCAGCTTCACTAGAAACCAAGAGACCCAGTACTTC. Its protein is CASSFTRNQETQYF.